The next 31 T cell receptor beta chains were all read from a single sample in a study of blood T cell repertoires in COVID-19. The data were produced by immunoSEQ multiplex PCR, yet TCRdb's version contains in-frame clones alone and is incomplete. Of some 400,000 clones in the sample, approximately 89% were seen once. The sequenced sample consisted of peripheral blood. These receptors originate from a woman between 55 and 75 years old with COVID-19, enrolled during active disease.

This clone is a singleton in its sample. V usage is TRBV19 and J usage is TRBJ1-5, with 8 bases matching TRBD1. Trimming took 8 bases from V and 0 from J; bases not matched to a gene: 3. The CDR3 totals 14 residues. Germline CDR1 LNHDA, CDR2 SQIVND (reference sequence). For the CDR3, the DNA is TGTGCCAGTTCGGACAGGGATAGCAATCAGCCCCAGCATTTT. Protein product: CASSDRDSNQPQHF.

This chain connects TRBV6-7 to TRBJ1-6; TRBD1 is a possible D gene (6 bases). TRBV6-7 is assigned to the ORF class and has an uncertain function. Trimming pared 4 bases from V and 7 bases from J, leaving 20 bases between. This CDR3 is built from 17 residues. CDR3 sequence reads: CASSSGTKDYRNSPLHF. The DNA of the CDR3 is TGTGCCAGCAGTTCGGGGACAAAGGATTATAGGAATTCACCCCTCCACTTT.

The gene calls are TRBV3-1 (or the pseudogene TRBV3-2) and TRBJ1-2; 8 positions agree with TRBD1. The CDR3 is 15 amino acids. Germline trimming cut 2 bases from V and 6 bases from J; bases unmatched to any gene: 8. Germline CDR1 LGHDT, CDR2 YNNKEL (reference sequence). CDR3: CASSQRVQGANGYTF. The CDR3 nucleotides are TGTGCCAGCAGCCAACGCGTTCAGGGGGCGAATGGCTACACCTTC.

The V and J genes are TRBV28 and TRBJ2-7; D may be TRBD1 (6 bases). The CDR3 covers 14 residues. Germline-derived CDR1 and CDR2 are MDHEN and SYDVKM. Trimming shortened V by 3 bases and J by 3 bases, and 12 bases separated the two germline ends. CDR3 sequence: CASSFPDRLYEQYF. The DNA for the CDR3 is TGTGCCAGCAGTTTTCCCGACAGGCTCTACGAGCAGTACTTC.

Worth noting for this clone: This same CDR3 is encoded by further DNA sequences in the sample. The chain links TRBV5-1 to TRBJ2-5; 9 bases fit TRBD1. The germline gives CDR1 SGHRS, CDR2 YFSETQ. V lost 0 bases to trimming and J lost 0 bases; unmatched junction nucleotides: 0. The CDR3 extends over 15 amino acids. The DNA for the CDR3 is TGCGCCAGCAGCTTGGGGGACAGGGACCAAGAGACCCAGTACTTC. Its protein is CASSLGDRDQETQYF.

The CDR3 nucleotides read TGTGCCACCAGCAGAGATCGTCAGGGGAACTATGGCTACACCTTC. Residues: CATSRDRQGNYGYTF. The V and J genes are TRBV15 and TRBJ1-2; perhaps TRBD1 as D (6 bases). V was pared by 0 bases and J by 2 bases, with 10 bases between. CDR3 length: 15 amino acids. Germline V gives CDR1 LNHNV, CDR2 YYDKDF (reference sequence).

This chain joins TRBV19 and TRBJ1-1, with D perhaps matching TRBD1 (6 bases). This CDR3 spans 15 amino acids. Germline-derived CDR1 and CDR2 are LNHDA and SQIVND (reference sequence). Trimming shortened V by 0 bases and J by 5 bases, and 13 bases separated the two germline ends. The chain's CDR3 is CASSIDVRGGTEAFF. CDR3 coding DNA: TGTGCCAGTAGTATAGATGTGAGGGGGGGAACTGAAGCTTTCTTT.

The chain links TRBV7-6 to TRBJ2-7; TRBD1 matches at 9 bases. The CDR3 has 15 amino acids. V lost 0 bases and J lost 2; bases outside the gene matches: 2. Germline-derived CDR1 and CDR2 are SGHVS and FNYEAQ. Written as DNA, the CDR3 is TGTGCCAGCAGCTTAGCGGACAGGGGCGCCTACGAGCAGTACTTC. The encoded protein is CASSLADRGAYEQYF.

The chain has TRBV6-1 and TRBJ2-7; no firm D call. Trimming stripped 1 base from V and 1 base from J, with 8 bases between. The germline V gene encodes CDR1 MNHNS and CDR2 SASEGT. The CDR3 is 14 amino acids. Here the CDR3 DNA reads TGTGCCAGCAGTGAAGGCGGCAAATCCTACGAGCAGTACTTC. As protein: CASSEGGKSYEQYF.

CDR3 protein: CACRTGNQPQHF. The CDR3 region has the DNA TGTGCCTGCCGGACAGGCAATCAGCCCCAGCATTTT. The chain joins TRBV30 to TRBJ1-5; D might be TRBD1 (6 bases). The V end lost 6 bases, the J end lost 2 bases, and 8 bases lay between the germline ends. CDR3 length equals 12 residues. The germline CDR1 and CDR2 sequences are GTSNPN and SVGIG (reference sequence).

V and J are TRBV3-1 (or the pseudogene TRBV3-2) and TRBJ2-1, with TRBD2 matching over 8 bases. V shed 4 bases and J 8 bases; nucleotides not matched to a gene: 4. Germline V lookup: CDR1 LGHDT, CDR2 YNNKEL (reference sequence). The CDR3 length is 13 residues. CDR3 loop: CASSPRGGHEQFF. In DNA form, the CDR3 reads TGTGCCAGCAGCCCCCGGGGGGGCCATGAGCAGTTCTTC.

The V call is TRBV11-2, the J call TRBJ2-7; no reliable D call. This CDR3 is built from 15 residues. V was clipped by 0 bases and J by 2 bases, with 11 bases between them. Germline CDR1 reads SGHAT; CDR2 reads FQNNGV. CDR3 sequence reads: CASSLDVADAYEQYF. The CDR3 DNA reads as TGTGCCAGCAGCTTAGATGTGGCGGATGCCTACGAGCAGTACTTC.

V and J are TRBV11-1 and TRBJ2-5; TRBD1 matches 8 bases. Trimming cost V 1 base and J 4 bases; bases outside gene matches: 8. This CDR3 region has 16 residues. Germline V gene lookup returns CDR1 SGHAT and CDR2 FQDESV (reference sequence). CDR3 in amino acids: CASSLGSRQGAETQYF. CDR3 nucleotide sequence: TGTGCCAGCAGCTTAGGATCACGGCAGGGGGCAGAGACCCAGTACTTC.

Points on this clone: Different DNA sequences within this sample yield the same CDR3. J is TRBJ1-5 and V is TRBV5-1; the match to TRBD1 covers 8 bases. Per germline, CDR1 SGHRS and CDR2 YFSETQ. CDR3 length: 13 residues. Trimming removed 2 bases from V and 7 bases from J; junction bases left unmatched: 2. In nucleotides, the CDR3 is TGCGCCAGCAGCTTAGGACAGGGCCAGCCCCAGCATTTT. It specifies CASSLGQGQPQHF.

The gene calls are TRBV9 and TRBJ2-6; 12 positions agree with TRBD2. In germline, CDR1 is SGDLS, CDR2 YYNGEE. V trimming: 4 bases; J trimming: 0 bases; junction bases outside the gene matches: 8. CDR3 size: 19 residues. In DNA form, the CDR3 reads TGTGCCAGCAGCACTAGACTAGCGGGGGATAGCTCTGGGGCCAACGTCCTGACTTTC. Translated: CASSTRLAGDSSGANVLTF.

The gene calls are TRBV11-2 and TRBJ1-1; D possibly corresponds to TRBD1 (6 bases). There are 15 residues in the CDR3. V was shortened by 5 bases and J by 6 bases, with 19 bases between the two germline ends. Germline V gene data show CDR1 as SGHAT and CDR2 as FQNNGV. The CDR3 spells CASSPDPGARAEAFF. CDR3 DNA sequence: TGTGCCAGCAGCCCAGATCCAGGGGCGCGGGCTGAAGCTTTCTTT.

The J gene is TRBJ1-3, the V gene TRBV7-9, with D tentatively TRBD1 (5 bases). The CDR3 runs to 15 residues. V lost 0 bases to trimming and J lost 4 bases, with 10 bases between them. Germline V gene lookup returns CDR1 SEHNR and CDR2 FQNEAQ (reference sequence). CDR3 bases: TGTGCCAGCAGCTTAGCCAGGGCATCGGGAAACACCATATATTTT. It encodes CASSLARASGNTIYF.

The chain uses TRBV15 and TRBJ1-5; 8 positions match TRBD1. CDR1 is LNHNV and CDR2 is YYDKDF in the germline V gene (reference sequence). Trimming at V came to 5 bases and at J to 1 base, leaving 7 bases not matched to a gene. This CDR3 comprises 16 residues. CDR3 loop: CATSDRGGISNQPQHF. CDR3 coding DNA: TGTGCCACCAGCGACAGGGGCGGTATAAGCAATCAGCCCCAGCATTTT.

This sequence joins TRBV12-3 or TRBV12-4 and TRBJ1-5; D not resolved. CDR3 length: 13 residues. V lost 5 bases to trimming and J lost 1 base, with 6 bases between them. The CDR3 protein is CASSGLSNQPQHF. The CDR3 DNA sequence: TGTGCCAGCAGTGGACTAAGCAATCAGCCCCAGCATTTT.

The rearrangement uses TRBV6-5 and TRBJ1-3, with 9 bases identical to TRBD1. V shed 6 bases and J 4 bases; nucleotides not matched to a gene: 4. Germline-derived CDR1 and CDR2 are MNHEY and SVGAGI. This CDR3 region has 14 residues. DNA of the CDR3: TGTGCCAGCAGACAGGGGGCCTCCGGAAACACCATATATTTT. Its translation is CASRQGASGNTIYF.

The rearrangement links TRBV5-4 to TRBJ2-5; the D gene is possibly TRBD2 (5 bases). The CDR3 spans 14 residues. Germline V gene lookup returns CDR1 SGHNT and CDR2 YYREEE (reference sequence). V was clipped by 3 bases and J by 1 base, with 10 bases between them. The CDR3 loop reads CASSSGRGQETQYF. The CDR3 nucleotides are TGTGCCAGCAGCTCCGGACGGGGCCAAGAGACCCAGTACTTC.

The chain is built from TRBV9 and TRBJ1-2, with 8 bases aligning to TRBD1. Trimming took 4 bases from V and 6 from J; bases not matched to a gene: 11. The length of the CDR3 is 15 residues. The germline CDR1 and CDR2 sequences are SGDLS and YYNGEE. The CDR3 sequence is CASSPTPGGRDGYTF. CDR3 sequence (DNA): TGTGCCAGCAGCCCAACCCCAGGGGGCAGGGATGGCTACACCTTC. Filled out from reference TRBV9 and TRBJ1-2, the complete variable domain reads DSGVTQTPKHLITATGQRVTLRCSPRSGDLSVYWYQQSLDQGLQFLIQYYNGEERAKGNILERFSAQQFPDLHSELNLSSLELGDSALYFCASSPTPGGRDGYTFGSGTRLTVV.

This clone was counted between two and nine times. The chain has TRBV4-1 and TRBJ2-7, with D tentatively TRBD2 (5 bases). Trimming took 7 bases from V and 0 from J, leaving 13 bases between them. The germline CDR1 and CDR2 sequences are MGHRA and YSYEKL. This CDR3 has 14 residues. The CDR3 loop reads CASTFSEGSYEQYF. The DNA for the CDR3 is TGCGCCAGCACCTTTTCCGAGGGCTCCTACGAGCAGTACTTC.

V and J are TRBV23-1 and TRBJ1-5; 8 positions match TRBD1. TRBV23-1 is recorded as an ORF, its role being uncertain. There are 11 residues in the CDR3. Trimming took 11 bases from V and 11 from J; bases not matched to a gene: 8. This chain's CDR3 is CAGDRTEAQHF. In DNA form, the CDR3 reads TGCGCCGGGGACAGGACAGAGGCCCAGCATTTT.

V and J are TRBV11-3 and TRBJ2-2; D call uncertain. The CDR3 is made up of 14 amino acids. V was clipped by 3 bases and J by 5 bases, with 10 bases between them. Germline-derived CDR1 and CDR2 are SGHNT and YENEEA. As DNA, the CDR3 is TGTGCCAGCAGCTTTGGTAGTCCGACCGGGGAGCTGTTTTTT. Translating it yields CASSFGSPTGELFF.

This clone was seen a single time. The chain links TRBV13 to TRBJ2-3, with 10 bases identical to TRBD2. Germline loops: CDR1 PRHDT, CDR2 FYEKMQ (reference sequence). This CDR3 has 17 amino acids. Trimming took 6 bases from V and 4 from J; bases not matched to a gene: 13. The DNA of the CDR3 is TGTGCCAGCAGAGGGGTTAGCGGGGGGCCCGGGGCAGATACGCAGTATTTT. It codes for CASRGVSGGPGADTQYF.

This clone was detected only a few times. V gene TRBV4-2 combines with J gene TRBJ1-1, with TRBD1 identical over 11 bases. V gave up 4 bases and J gave up 5 bases; unmatched junction bases: 3. Germline CDR1 is LGHNA and CDR2 is YNFKEQ. This CDR3 is 14 amino acids long. CDR3 nucleotide sequence: TGTGCCAGCAGCCCGGGACAGGGGGAAACTGAAGCTTTCTTT. This sequence encodes CASSPGQGETEAFF.

This chain links TRBV28 with TRBJ2-5, with 8 bases aligning to TRBD1. V shed 7 bases and J 7 bases; nucleotides not matched to a gene: 17. Looked up from germline, CDR1 is MDHEN and CDR2 is SYDVKM. This CDR3 has 16 residues. The CDR3: CASIPGSTGVVGTQYF. The CDR3 DNA reads as TGTGCCAGCATCCCCGGGTCGACAGGGGTGGTGGGGACCCAGTACTTC.

This chain connects TRBV6-5 to TRBJ2-3, with TRBD2 identical over 8 bases. The CDR3 runs 16 residues. CDR1 is MNHEY, CDR2 SVGAGI, per germline. The trim removed 4 bases at V and 2 bases at J, leaving 8 bases unmatched. The CDR3 bases are TGTGCCAGCAGTTCGCTTGGGCGGGGGGTCACAGATACGCAGTATTTT. Translation gives CASSSLGRGVTDTQYF.

J is TRBJ1-1 and V is TRBV2, with 9 bases that match TRBD1. Germline V gene lookup returns CDR1 SNHLY and CDR2 FYNNEI. The CDR3 has 13 residues. Trimming took 7 bases from V and 5 from J; bases not matched to a gene: 5. CDR3 region: CASIRDRDTEAFF. The CDR3 DNA follows: TGTGCCAGCATCCGGGACAGGGATACTGAAGCTTTCTTT.

The rearrangement uses TRBV5-1 and TRBJ1-2; the D is unclear. Germline-derived CDR1 and CDR2 are SGHRS and YFSETQ. This CDR3 region has 13 residues. The V end was cut by 7 bases, the J end by 3 bases, with 13 bases between. CDR3 sequence (DNA): TGCGCCAGCCGCCCAGACACTTACTATGGCTACACCTTC. Its translation is CASRPDTYYGYTF. Combining the CDR3 with reference TRBV5-1 and TRBJ1-2 gives the whole variable domain KAGVTQTPRYLIKTRGQQVTLSCSPISGHRSVSWYQQTPGQGLQFLFEYFSETQRNKGNFPGRFSGRQFSNSRSEMNVSTLELGDSALYLCASRPDTYYGYTFGSGTRLTVV.